These 11 T cell receptor beta chains originate from one sample sequenced in a study of blood T cells in healthy people across ages. Alongside a J-beta primer mix, a sample-barcoded 5' primer served in a second PCR lasting roughly 7 to 11 cycles. TCRdb passed the 5' RACE reads through MiXCR, listing each CDR3 protein once. The sample records about 1.7 million distinct CDR3 sequences, roughly 28% being singletons. Sequenced sample: blood. The receptors derive from a woman aged 30 to 39 in good health.

V and J are TRBV27 and TRBJ2-5; TRBD2 might be the D (5 bases). This CDR3 has 15 residues. The germline gives CDR1 MNHEY, CDR2 SMNVEV (reference sequence). V was trimmed by 6 bases and J by 0 bases, leaving 14 bases between them. CDR3 loop: CASSSRAAYQETQYF. CDR3 in DNA: TGTGCCAGCAGCTCGAGGGCAGCGTACCAAGAGACCCAGTACTTC.

The rearrangement joins TRBV4-1 to TRBJ2-4; a possible D gene is TRBD2 (6 bases). The J call could be wrong; TRBJ2-7 is a better fit for the DNA end. The CDR3 spans 13 residues. In germline, CDR1 is MGHRA, CDR2 YSYEKL. The CDR3 here is CASSPWGEYEQYF. The CDR3 DNA reads TGCGCCAGCAGCCCATGGGGGGAGTACGAGCAGTACTTC.

This clonotype was counted only a few times. The rearrangement uses TRBV20-1 and TRBJ1-2, with 8 bases aligning to TRBD1. The ends lost 8 bases at V and 2 bases at J; junction bases unmatched: 7. Germline V gives CDR1 DFQATT, CDR2 SNEGSKA (reference sequence). The CDR3 spans 13 residues. The CDR3 nucleotides read TGCAGTTCGAGGCCAGGGGGCAACTATGGCTACACCTTC. Amino acid sequence: CSSRPGGNYGYTF.

The V call is TRBV12-3 or TRBV12-4, the J call TRBJ2-7; D may be TRBD1 (6 bases). This CDR3 is built from 16 residues. V lost 1 base to trimming and J lost 0 bases, with 13 bases between them. The CDR3 DNA follows: TGTGCCAGCAGTTTAGTGAAAGGGACATCCTCCTACGAGCAGTACTTC. This sequence encodes CASSLVKGTSSYEQYF.

This clonotype showed up just a few times. V gene TRBV20-1 combines with J gene TRBJ2-3, with 12 bases fitting TRBD2. Germline trimming cut 6 bases from V and 4 bases from J; bases unmatched to any gene: 5. The CDR3 length is 14 residues. Germline loops: CDR1 DFQATT, CDR2 SNEGSKA (reference sequence). The CDR3 sequence is CSAARLAGADTQYF. DNA of the CDR3: TGCAGTGCCGCACGACTAGCGGGGGCAGATACGCAGTATTTT.

This clonotype has a handful of counts. The chain employs TRBV11-2 and TRBJ2-1; D may be TRBD1 (7 bases). The V gene lost 8 bases and the J gene lost 4 bases, with 15 bases spanning the gap. The CDR3 covers 14 residues. Per the germline V gene, CDR1 is SGHAT and CDR2 is FQNNGV. The CDR3 here is CASHRGGRYNEQFF. In DNA form, the CDR3 reads TGTGCCAGCCACAGGGGAGGACGGTACAATGAGCAGTTCTTC.

This clonotype was detected many times. The rearrangement links TRBV10-2 to TRBJ2-7; 10 nucleotides line up with TRBD1. This CDR3 region has 15 residues. V was clipped by 8 bases and J by 2 bases; unmatched bases: 9. The germline gives CDR1 WSHSY, CDR2 SAAADI. As DNA, the CDR3 is TGCGCCAGCTTGGAGCCGGGACAGGGGACCTACGAGCAGTACTTC. It specifies CASLEPGQGTYEQYF.

This rearrangement joins TRBV7-2 to TRBJ2-5, with D possibly matching TRBD1 (6 bases). The end of the DNA aligns better with TRBJ2-7, so the J call may be wrong. This CDR3 has 13 amino acids. Germline lookup yields CDR1 SGHTA and CDR2 FQGNSA. The CDR3 spells CASSPQGHLEQYF. The CDR3 coding sequence is TGTGCCAGCAGCCCGCAGGGGCATCTCGAGCAGTACTTC.

The J gene is TRBJ1-2, the V gene TRBV25-1, with D unclear. Trimming shortened V by 5 bases and J by 5 bases, and 12 bases separated the two germline ends. CDR3 length: 13 amino acids. CDR1 MGHDK and CDR2 SYGVNS come from the germline V gene. The chain's CDR3 is CASSLTLYYGYTF. In DNA, the CDR3 is TGTGCCAGCAGTTTGACCTTATATTATGGCTACACCTTC.

The chain employs TRBV9 and TRBJ2-4; 11 bases match TRBD1. The J call may not be correct, given that the DNA end is closer to TRBJ2-7. The germline V gene has CDR1 SGDLS and CDR2 YYNGEE. This CDR3 region has 14 residues. The CDR3 reads CACSPGTGGYEQYF. CDR3 sequence (DNA): TGTGCTTGCAGCCCAGGGACAGGGGGCTACGAGCAGTACTTC.

This clonotype was recorded a few times. A much larger clone is a single base away; this may be a read error. This CDR3 reads CVSSLRQGGDTQYF. The CDR3 nucleotides read TGCGTCAGCAGCCTGCGACAGGGCGGGGATACGCAGTATTTT. The genes are TRBV5-1 and TRBJ2-3, with TRBD1 matching over 7 bases. CDR1 and CDR2 (germline): SGHRS, YFSETQ. This CDR3 is built from 14 residues.